These T cell receptor beta chains were read from a single sample in a study of beta chain features in type 1 diabetes. TCRdb keeps only in-frame clones here, not all; method: immunoSEQ multiplex PCR. Here the sample spans 300,000 to 350,000 clones, about 14% being singletons. Sequenced material: central memory CD4+ T cells from blood. These receptors came from a man aged 25-45 years in good health. CDR3s include the opening cysteine and the closing phenylalanine or tryptophan. The D gene is left open where the match is weak. Expanded clones are given a class, and other clones once, few, many or no size at all.

clone_size j_call v_call d_call cdr3_nt cdr3_aa
many TRBJ2-1 TRBV20-1 - TGCAGTGCTGGGGTGGAGCAGTTCTTC CSAGVEQFF
- TRBJ2-5 TRBV7-2 - TGTGCCAGCAGCTTAAGTTCGGGACTCCAAGAGACCCAGTACTTC CASSLSSGLQETQYF
- TRBJ2-3 TRBV4-1 - TGCGCCAGCAGCCAAGGACTGGAGAGCCCTCCAGATACGCAGTATTTT CASSQGLESPPDTQYF
few TRBJ2-5 TRBV4-1 TRBD2 TGCGCCAGCAGCCAAGAGGCTAGCGGGGCAATGGAGACCCAGTACTTC CASSQEASGAMETQYF
- TRBJ2-7 TRBV7-8 - TGTGCCAGCAGCTTGGCGATGGCCGAGCAGTACTTC CASSLAMAEQYF
- TRBJ2-7 TRBV29-1 - TGCAGCGTTGTATTGGGTAACACACCCTACGAGCAGTACTTC CSVVLGNTPYEQYF
- TRBJ1-2 TRBV7-2 TRBD1 TGTGCCAGCAGCTTAGGACAGGGGAGGGGTGGCTATGGCTACACCTTC CASSLGQGRGGYGYTF
- TRBJ1-1 TRBV2 TRBD1 TGTGCCAGCTCCTTTACAGGGGGCACCACTGAAGCTTTCTTT CASSFTGGTTEAFF
- TRBJ2-1 TRBV7-3 - TGTGCCAGCAATGGGGGCGCGGGGAACAATGAGCAGTTCTTC CASNGGAGNNEQFF
many TRBJ2-2 TRBV7-7 - TGTGCCAGCAGCCCGCCAGGGGCCGGGGAGCTGTTTTTT CASSPPGAGELFF
- TRBJ2-2 TRBV2 - TGTGCCAGCAAAATTTCCCAGCGGAACACCGGGGAGCTGTTTTTT CASKISQRNTGELFF
few TRBJ1-3 TRBV7-2 - TGTGCCAGCAGCCACTTCGGGGGCTCTGGAAACACCATATATTTT CASSHFGGSGNTIYF
- TRBJ1-1 TRBV4-3 - TGCGCCAGCAGCCAAGATCTGAAGGCCAGGGGCACTGAAGCTTTCTTT CASSQDLKARGTEAFF
many TRBJ2-2 TRBV7-2 TRBD1 TGTGCCAGCAGCTTAATCGGTGCAGGGGGCAAGGCCGGGGAGCTGTTTTTT CASSLIGAGGKAGELFF
- TRBJ2-3 TRBV7-6 - TGTGCCAGCAGCTTAGCGGGGGCTAGCACAGATACGCAGTATTTT CASSLAGASTDTQYF
many TRBJ1-5 TRBV6-6 - TGTGCCAGCAGCCGTATTGACCAGCCCCAGCATTTT CASSRIDQPQHF
many TRBJ1-5 TRBV29-1 - TGCAGCGCAAGCCGGGACATTAATCAGCCCCAGCATTTT CSASRDINQPQHF
- TRBJ1-2 TRBV6-5 - TGTGCCAGCAGTTACTCACAGGGAAGGAAGGGCTACACCTTC CASSYSQGRKGYTF
many TRBJ2-3 TRBV2 - TGTGCCAGCAACCTGGGGTTCACAGATACGCAGTATTTT CASNLGFTDTQYF
- TRBJ2-3 TRBV11-3 TRBD2 TGTGCCAGCAGTTCTCGGGAGCGGGGAGATACGCAGTATTTT CASSSRERGDTQYF
few TRBJ2-7 TRBV2 TRBD1 TGTGCCAGCGCCGGGACAGGCTCCTACGAGCAGTACTTC CASAGTGSYEQYF
few TRBJ2-1 TRBV11-3 - TGTGCCAGCAGCTTAGAGTCGAACTACAATGAGCAGTTCTTC CASSLESNYNEQFF
- TRBJ1-1 TRBV5-1 TRBD1 TGCGCCAGCAGCTTGGGAACAGGGGTGAACACTGAAGCTTTCTTT CASSLGTGVNTEAFF
few TRBJ2-3 TRBV5-1 - TGCGCCAGCAGCTTGGACAGGGTGGGCACAGATACGCAGTATTTT CASSLDRVGTDTQYF
- TRBJ2-1 TRBV14 TRBD2 TGTGCCAGCAGCGGGAGGGCAAGGAATGAGCAGTTCTTC CASSGRARNEQFF
- TRBJ2-7 TRBV7-6 - TGTGCCAGCAGCCCCGGGACCGCTAGCTCCTACGAGCAGTACTTC CASSPGTASSYEQYF
few TRBJ1-1 TRBV30 - TGTGCCTGGAGTTTCCTGGGGGAAGCTTTCTTT CAWSFLGEAFF
- TRBJ2-1 TRBV7-2 TRBD2 TGTGCCAGCAGCTCTTTGGGGACTAGCCCCAACAATGAGCAGTTCTTC CASSSLGTSPNNEQFF
few TRBJ1-6 TRBV2 - TGTGCCAGCAGTGAAGGGCAGGGACGATCACCCCTCCACTTT CASSEGQGRSPLHF
- TRBJ2-4 TRBV30 TRBD1 TGTGCCTGGAGTGTGGGAGGGACAGGGCTTGCCAAAAACATTCAGTACTTC CAWSVGGTGLAKNIQYF
- TRBJ1-2 TRBV29-1 - TGCAGCGTGGCCCCGGGTACAGTCTATGGCTACACCTTC CSVAPGTVYGYTF
- TRBJ1-6 TRBV2 - TGTGCCGGAAGGGGGGTCGGGGTTAATTCACCCCTCCACTTT CAGRGVGVNSPLHF
few TRBJ1-5 TRBV5-4 - TGCGCCAGCAGCCAAGAGGCAGGGGCGGTGGGGCCCCAGCATTTT CASSQEAGAVGPQHF
few TRBJ2-3 TRBV5-4 TRBD2 TGTGCCAGCAGCGGGCGGGGGGATACAGATACGCAGTATTTT CASSGRGDTDTQYF
few TRBJ2-2 TRBV5-4 TRBD1 TGTGCCAGCAGCTTGGCGACAGGGGCCCCCGGGGAGCTGTTTTTT CASSLATGAPGELFF
few TRBJ2-5 TRBV11-3 - TGTGCCAGCAGCTCAGGCCTGGGAGAGGGGTCTCGGCTGACCCAGTACTTC CASSSGLGEGSRLTQYF
many TRBJ2-1 TRBV7-9 TRBD2 TGTGCCAGCAGCCAAGAAAACATTCTAGCGGGACTAAATGAGCAGTTCTTC CASSQENILAGLNEQFF
- TRBJ2-1 TRBV15 - TGTGCCACCAGCAGAGCTCCGGCTTCCTACAATGAGCAGTTCTTC CATSRAPASYNEQFF
few TRBJ2-1 TRBV12-5 - TGTGCTAGTGGTCCTCACAATGAGCAGTTCTTC CASGPHNEQFF
- TRBJ2-1 TRBV11-3 TRBD2 TGTGCCAGCAGTGGGGGACTAGCGGGGAACAATGAGCAGTTCTTC CASSGGLAGNNEQFF
- TRBJ1-5 TRBV11-3 - TGTGCCAGCAGCTTGACCCAGGGGTCCCAGCATTTT CASSLTQGSQHF
few TRBJ2-1 TRBV4-1 TRBD2 TGCGCCAGCAGCCAAGATCTTCGGCGGGGGGGCAAATACAATGAGCAGTTCTTC CASSQDLRRGGKYNEQFF
- TRBJ1-3 TRBV9 - TGTGCCAGCAGCGTCCTAGAAACTGCTGGAAACACCATATATTTT CASSVLETAGNTIYF
- TRBJ1-4 TRBV30 TRBD1 TGTGCCTGGACCGGGACAGGGAATGAAAAACTGTTTTTT CAWTGTGNEKLFF
- TRBJ1-4 TRBV4-3 - TGCGCCAGCAGCCCCTTCGGGGTGGCAGACGAAAAACTGTTTTTT CASSPFGVADEKLFF
few TRBJ1-2 TRBV5-4 TRBD1 TGTGCCAGCAGCGTGGACAGGGCCCATGGCTACACCTTC CASSVDRAHGYTF
few TRBJ1-1 TRBV19 - TGTGCCACCTCCTCGGGCGGGGGGCGCACTGAAGCTTTCTTT CATSSGGGRTEAFF
few TRBJ2-5 TRBV10-3 - TGTGCCATCAGTGGGCGGGACAGCGTGGGTGAGACCCAGTACTTC CAISGRDSVGETQYF
few TRBJ2-3 TRBV19 TRBD2 TGTGCCAGTACCCTAGCGGGAGCCAATACGCAGTATTTT CASTLAGANTQYF
few TRBJ2-5 TRBV7-3 - TGTGCCAGCAGCTCCGGACAGATCCAAGAGACCCAGTACTTC CASSSGQIQETQYF
- TRBJ2-1 TRBV4-3 - TGCGCCAGCAGCCAAGCTACCACCAGCTCCTACAATGAGCAGTTCTTC CASSQATTSSYNEQFF
- TRBJ2-5 TRBV9 TRBD1 TGTGCCAGCAACGTACAGGGGCTTCAAGAGACCCAGTACTTC CASNVQGLQETQYF
many TRBJ1-5 TRBV27 - TGTGCCAGCAGCATAACCAGGGGTCAGCCCCAGCATTTT CASSITRGQPQHF
- TRBJ1-1 TRBV6-5 - TGTGCCAGCAGTTACTCGATGTCCGGGTGGAACACTGAAGCTTTCTTT CASSYSMSGWNTEAFF
- TRBJ2-1 TRBV7-2 - TGTGCCAGCAGCGTAGGAGCCTACAATGAGCAGTTCTTC CASSVGAYNEQFF